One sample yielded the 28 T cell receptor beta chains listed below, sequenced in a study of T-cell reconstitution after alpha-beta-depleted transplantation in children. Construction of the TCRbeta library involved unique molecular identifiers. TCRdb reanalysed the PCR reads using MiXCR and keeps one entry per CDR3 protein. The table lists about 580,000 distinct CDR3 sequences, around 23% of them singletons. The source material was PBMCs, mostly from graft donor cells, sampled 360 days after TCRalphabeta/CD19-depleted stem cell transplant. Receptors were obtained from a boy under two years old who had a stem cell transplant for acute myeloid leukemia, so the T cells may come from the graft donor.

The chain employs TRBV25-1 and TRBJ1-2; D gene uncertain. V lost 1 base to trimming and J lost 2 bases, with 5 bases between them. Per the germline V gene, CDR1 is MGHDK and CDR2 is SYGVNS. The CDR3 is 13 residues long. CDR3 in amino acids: CASSESTNYGYTF. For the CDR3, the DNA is TGTGCCAGCAGTGAATCAACCAACTATGGCTACACCTTC.

The DNA for the CDR3 is TGCAGTGCCCGTCTAGGGACAAACACTGAAGCTTTCTTT. It translates to CSARLGTNTEAFF. The chain is built from TRBV20-1 and TRBJ1-1; D is possibly TRBD1 (6 bases). Trimming left V 6 bases short and J 2 bases short, with 13 bases between. The CDR3 contains 13 residues. Germline V lookup: CDR1 DFQATT, CDR2 SNEGSKA (reference sequence).

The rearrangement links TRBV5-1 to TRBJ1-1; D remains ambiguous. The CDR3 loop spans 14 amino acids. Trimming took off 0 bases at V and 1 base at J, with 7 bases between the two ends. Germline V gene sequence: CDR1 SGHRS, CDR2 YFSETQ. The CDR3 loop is CASSLARSNTEAFF. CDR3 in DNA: TGCGCCAGCAGCTTGGCCCGGTCGAACACTGAAGCTTTCTTT.

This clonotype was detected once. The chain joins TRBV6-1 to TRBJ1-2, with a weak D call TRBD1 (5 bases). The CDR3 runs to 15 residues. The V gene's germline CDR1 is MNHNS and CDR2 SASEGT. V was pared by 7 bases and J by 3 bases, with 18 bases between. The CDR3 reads CASIPVQDTDYGYTF. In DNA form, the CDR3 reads TGTGCCAGCATCCCTGTCCAGGACACCGACTATGGCTACACCTTC.

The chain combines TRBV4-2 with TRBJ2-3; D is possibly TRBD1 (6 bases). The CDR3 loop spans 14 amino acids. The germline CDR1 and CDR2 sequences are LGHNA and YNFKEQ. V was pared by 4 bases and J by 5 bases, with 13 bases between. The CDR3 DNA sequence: TGTGCCAGCAGCCCAGAGGGGGTTGGAGATACGCAGTATTTT. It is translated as CASSPEGVGDTQYF.

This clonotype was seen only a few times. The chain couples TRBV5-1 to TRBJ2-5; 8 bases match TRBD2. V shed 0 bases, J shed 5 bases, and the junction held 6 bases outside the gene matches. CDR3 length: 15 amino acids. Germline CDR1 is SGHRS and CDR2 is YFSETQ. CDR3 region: CASSLEVGGDETQYF. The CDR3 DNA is TGCGCCAGCAGCTTGGAGGTCGGGGGGGACGAGACCCAGTACTTC.

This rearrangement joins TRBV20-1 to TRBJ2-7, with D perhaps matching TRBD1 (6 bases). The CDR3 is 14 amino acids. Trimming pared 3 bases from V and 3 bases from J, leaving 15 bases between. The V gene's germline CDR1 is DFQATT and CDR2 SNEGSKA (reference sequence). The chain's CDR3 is CSASAPADSYEQYV. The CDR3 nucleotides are TGCAGTGCTAGTGCCCCAGCGGACAGCTACGAGCAGTACGTC.

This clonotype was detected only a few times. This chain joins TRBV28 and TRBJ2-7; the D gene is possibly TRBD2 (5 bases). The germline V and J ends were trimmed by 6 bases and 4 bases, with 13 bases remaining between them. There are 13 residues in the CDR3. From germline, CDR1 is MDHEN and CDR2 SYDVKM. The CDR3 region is CASRDSGMYEQYV. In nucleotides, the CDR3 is TGTGCCAGCAGAGATTCGGGGATGTACGAGCAGTACGTC.

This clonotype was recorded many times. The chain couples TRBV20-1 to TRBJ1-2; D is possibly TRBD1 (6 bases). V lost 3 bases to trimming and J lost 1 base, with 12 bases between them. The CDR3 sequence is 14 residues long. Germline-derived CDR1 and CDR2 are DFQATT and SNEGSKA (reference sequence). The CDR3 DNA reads TGCAGTGCTAGCGCCGGGACAAGTAACTATGGCTACACCTTC. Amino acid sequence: CSASAGTSNYGYTF.

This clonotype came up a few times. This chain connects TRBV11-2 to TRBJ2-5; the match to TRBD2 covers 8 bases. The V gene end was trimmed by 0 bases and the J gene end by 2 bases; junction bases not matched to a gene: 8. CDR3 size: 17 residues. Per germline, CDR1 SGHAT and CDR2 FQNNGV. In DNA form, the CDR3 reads TGTGCCAGCAGCTTAGAGGCTAGCGGGCATCCTCAAGAGACCCAGTACTTC. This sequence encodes CASSLEASGHPQETQYF. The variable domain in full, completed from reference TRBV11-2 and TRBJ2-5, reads EAGVAQSPRYKIIEKRQSVAFWCNPISGHATLYWYQQILGQGPKLLIQFQNNGVVDDSQLPKDRFSAERLKGVDSTLKIQPAKLEDSAVYLCASSLEASGHPQETQYFGPGTRLLVL.

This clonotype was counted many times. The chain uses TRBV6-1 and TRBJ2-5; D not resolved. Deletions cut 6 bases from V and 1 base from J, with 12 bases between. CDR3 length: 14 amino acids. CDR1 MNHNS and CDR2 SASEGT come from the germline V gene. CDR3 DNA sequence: TGTGCCAGCAGCCGAGGATATGCCCAAGAGACCCAGTACTTC. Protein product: CASSRGYAQETQYF.

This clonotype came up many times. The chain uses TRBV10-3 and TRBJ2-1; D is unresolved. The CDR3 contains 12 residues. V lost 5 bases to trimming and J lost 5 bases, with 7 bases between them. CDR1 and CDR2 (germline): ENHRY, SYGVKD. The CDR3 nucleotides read TGTGCCATCAGTCCCGGCGACAATGAGCAGTTCTTC. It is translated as CAISPGDNEQFF.

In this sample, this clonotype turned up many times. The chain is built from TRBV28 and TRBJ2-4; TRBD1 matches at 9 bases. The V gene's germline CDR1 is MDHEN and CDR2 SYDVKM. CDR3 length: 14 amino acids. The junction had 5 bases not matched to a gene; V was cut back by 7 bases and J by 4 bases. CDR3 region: CASNRDRVKNIQYF. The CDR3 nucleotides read TGTGCCAGCAACCGGGACAGGGTGAAAAACATTCAGTACTTC.

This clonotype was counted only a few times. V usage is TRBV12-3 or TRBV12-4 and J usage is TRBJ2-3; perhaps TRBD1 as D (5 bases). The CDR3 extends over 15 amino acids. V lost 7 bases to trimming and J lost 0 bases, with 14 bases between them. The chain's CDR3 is CASTDPDTSTDTQYF. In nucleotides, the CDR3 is TGTGCCAGCACCGACCCGGACACTAGCACAGATACGCAGTATTTT.

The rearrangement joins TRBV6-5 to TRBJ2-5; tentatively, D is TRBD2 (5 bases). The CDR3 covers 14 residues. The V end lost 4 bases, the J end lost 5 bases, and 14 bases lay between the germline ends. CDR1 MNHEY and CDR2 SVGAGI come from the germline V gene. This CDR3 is CASSSLDWPETQYF. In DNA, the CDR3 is TGTGCCAGCAGTTCACTGGACTGGCCGGAGACCCAGTACTTC.

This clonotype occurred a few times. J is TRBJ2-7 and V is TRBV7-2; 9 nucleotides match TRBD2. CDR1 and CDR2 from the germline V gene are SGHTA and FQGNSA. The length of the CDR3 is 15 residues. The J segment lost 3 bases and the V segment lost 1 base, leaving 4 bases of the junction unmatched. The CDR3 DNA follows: TGTGCCAGCAGCTTAGGTTCTAGCGGGGTCTACGAGCAGTACTTC. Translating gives CASSLGSSGVYEQYF.

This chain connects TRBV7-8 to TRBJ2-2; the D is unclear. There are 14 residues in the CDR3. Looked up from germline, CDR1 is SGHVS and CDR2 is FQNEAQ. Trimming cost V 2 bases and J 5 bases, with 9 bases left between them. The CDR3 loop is CASSLPLDTGELFF. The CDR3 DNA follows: TGTGCCAGCAGCTTACCACTTGATACCGGGGAGCTGTTTTTT.

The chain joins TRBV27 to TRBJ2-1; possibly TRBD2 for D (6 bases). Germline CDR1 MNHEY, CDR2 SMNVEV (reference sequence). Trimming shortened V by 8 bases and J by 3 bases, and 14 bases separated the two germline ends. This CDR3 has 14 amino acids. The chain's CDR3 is CASGPPSDYNEQFF. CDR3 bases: TGTGCCAGCGGTCCTCCTAGCGACTACAATGAGCAGTTCTTC.

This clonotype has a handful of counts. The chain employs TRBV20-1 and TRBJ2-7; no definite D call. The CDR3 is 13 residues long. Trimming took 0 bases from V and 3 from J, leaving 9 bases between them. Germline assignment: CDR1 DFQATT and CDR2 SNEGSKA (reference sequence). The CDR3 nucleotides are TGCAGTGCTAGAGATATCGAAGGCTACGAGCAGTACTTC. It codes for CSARDIEGYEQYF.

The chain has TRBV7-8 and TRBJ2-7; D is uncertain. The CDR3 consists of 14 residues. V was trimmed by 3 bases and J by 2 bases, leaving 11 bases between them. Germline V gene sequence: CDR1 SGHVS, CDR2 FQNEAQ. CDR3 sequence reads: CASSLEDLTYEQYF. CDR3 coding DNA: TGTGCCAGCAGCTTGGAAGACCTGACCTACGAGCAGTACTTC. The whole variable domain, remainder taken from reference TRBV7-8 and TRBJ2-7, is GAGVSQSPRYKVAKRGQDVALRCDPISGHVSLFWYQQALGQGPEFLTYFQNEAQLDKSGLPSDRFFAERPEGSVSTLKIQRTQQEDSAVYLCASSLEDLTYEQYFGPGTRLTVT.

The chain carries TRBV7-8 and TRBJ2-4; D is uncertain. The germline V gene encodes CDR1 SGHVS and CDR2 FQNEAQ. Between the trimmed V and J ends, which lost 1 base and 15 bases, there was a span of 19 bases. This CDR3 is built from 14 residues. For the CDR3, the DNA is TGTGCCAGCAGCTTAGGGGCCTCTATGGCAAGTCGGTACTTC. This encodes CASSLGASMASRYF.

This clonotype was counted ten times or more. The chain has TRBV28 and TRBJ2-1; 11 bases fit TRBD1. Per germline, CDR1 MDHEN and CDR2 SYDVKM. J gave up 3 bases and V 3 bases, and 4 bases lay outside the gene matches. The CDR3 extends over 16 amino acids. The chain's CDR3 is CASSFPGTGGYNEQFF. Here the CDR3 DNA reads TGTGCCAGCAGTTTCCCCGGGACAGGGGGCTACAATGAGCAGTTCTTC.

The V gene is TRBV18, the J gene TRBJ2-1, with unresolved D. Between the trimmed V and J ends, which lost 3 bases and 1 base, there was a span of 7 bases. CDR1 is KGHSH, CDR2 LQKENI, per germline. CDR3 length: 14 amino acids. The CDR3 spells CASSPSASYNEQFF. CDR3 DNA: TGTGCCAGCTCACCGTCTGCTTCCTACAATGAGCAGTTCTTC.

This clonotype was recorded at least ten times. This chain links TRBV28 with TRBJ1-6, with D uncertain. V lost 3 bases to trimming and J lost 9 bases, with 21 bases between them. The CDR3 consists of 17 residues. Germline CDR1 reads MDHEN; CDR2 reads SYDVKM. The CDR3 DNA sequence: TGTGCCAGCAGTTTGTGGCTGACTGGCAATTTAGGTTCACCCCTCCACTTT. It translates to CASSLWLTGNLGSPLHF.

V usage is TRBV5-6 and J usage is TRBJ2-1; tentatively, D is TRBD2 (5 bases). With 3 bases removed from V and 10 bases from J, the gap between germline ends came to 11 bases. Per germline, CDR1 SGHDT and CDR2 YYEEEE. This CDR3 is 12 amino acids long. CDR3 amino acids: CASSWRSGEQFF. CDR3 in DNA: TGTGCCAGCAGCTGGAGGTCCGGCGAGCAGTTCTTC.

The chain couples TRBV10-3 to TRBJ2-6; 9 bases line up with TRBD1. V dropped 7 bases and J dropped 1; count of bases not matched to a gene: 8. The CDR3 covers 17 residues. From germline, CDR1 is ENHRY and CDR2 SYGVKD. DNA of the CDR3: TGTGCCATCAACGGACCGGGACAGGGTTCTGGGGCCAACGTCCTGACTTTC. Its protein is CAINGPGQGSGANVLTF.

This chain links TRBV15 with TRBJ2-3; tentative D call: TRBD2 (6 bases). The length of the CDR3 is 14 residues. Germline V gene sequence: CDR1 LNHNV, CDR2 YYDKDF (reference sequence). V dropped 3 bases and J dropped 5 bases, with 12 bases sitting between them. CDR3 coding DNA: TGTGCCACCAGCAGGGAAGGCGGGATAGATACGCAGTATTTT. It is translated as CATSREGGIDTQYF.

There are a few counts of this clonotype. CDR3 loop: CSVATDYGYTF. CDR3 sequence (DNA): TGCAGCGTTGCGACCGACTATGGCTACACCTTC. J is TRBJ1-2 and V is TRBV29-1; D not certain. The length of the CDR3 is 11 residues. CDR1 and CDR2 from the germline V gene are SQVTM and ANQGSEA. Trimming took 4 bases from V and 3 from J, leaving 6 bases between them.